This record looks at one T cell receptor beta chain sequence and its context. Its antigen is undetermined. This entry belongs to a study of cytomegalovirus exposure and HLA in healthy donors. General study results and limits: Several top significant clusters appeared, in a later analysis, to be linked to common viral pathogens. Per a later analysis, about 17,000 TCR beta sequences showed association with HLA alleles at 0.05 false discovery rate.

The PCR was carried out with 60 Vbeta primers and 13 Jbeta primers. Generated by immunoSEQ multiplex PCR, the TCRdb table keeps only in-frame clones and is missing some. The repertoire holds 110,000 to 150,000 clones, with roughly 80% as singletons. Each of the donors was a healthy bone marrow donor. The source material was PBMCs. The receptor's source is a male donor in good health and CMV-seronegative.

DNA of the CDR3: TGTGCCAGCAGTTACACTCAGCGCTCCTATAATTCACCCCTCCACTTT. This codes for CASSYTQRSYNSPLHF. The chain uses TRBV6-5 and TRBJ1-6; D remains unclear. Trimming took off 2 bases at V and 0 bases at J, with 8 bases between the two ends. Germline CDR1 reads MNHEY; CDR2 reads SVGAGI. The CDR3 is made up of 16 amino acids.